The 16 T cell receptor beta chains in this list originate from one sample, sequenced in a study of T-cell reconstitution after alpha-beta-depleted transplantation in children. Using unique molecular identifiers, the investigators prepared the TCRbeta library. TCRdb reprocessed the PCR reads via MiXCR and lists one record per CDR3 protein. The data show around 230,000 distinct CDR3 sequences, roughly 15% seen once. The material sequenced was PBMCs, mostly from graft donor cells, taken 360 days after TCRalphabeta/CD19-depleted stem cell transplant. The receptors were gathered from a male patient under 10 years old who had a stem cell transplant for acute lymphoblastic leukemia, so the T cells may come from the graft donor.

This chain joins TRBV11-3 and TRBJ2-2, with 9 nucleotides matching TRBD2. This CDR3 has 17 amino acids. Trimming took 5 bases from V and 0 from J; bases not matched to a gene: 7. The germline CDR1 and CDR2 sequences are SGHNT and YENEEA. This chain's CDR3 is CASSRIGGGANTGELFF. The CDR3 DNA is TGTGCCAGCAGCCGAATCGGCGGGGGGGCGAACACCGGGGAGCTGTTTTTT. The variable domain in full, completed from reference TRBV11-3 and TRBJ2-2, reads EAGVVQSPRYKIIEKKQPVAFWCNPISGHNTLYWYLQNLGQGPELLIRYENEEAVDDSQLPKDRFSAERLKGVDSTLKIQPAELGDSAVYLCASSRIGGGANTGELFFGEGSRLTVL.

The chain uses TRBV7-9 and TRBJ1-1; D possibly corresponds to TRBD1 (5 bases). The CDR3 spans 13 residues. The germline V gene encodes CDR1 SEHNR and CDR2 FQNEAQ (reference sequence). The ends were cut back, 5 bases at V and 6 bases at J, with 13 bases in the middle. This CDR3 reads CASSPQGAPEAFF. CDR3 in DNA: TGTGCCAGCAGCCCCCAAGGGGCCCCTGAAGCTTTCTTT.

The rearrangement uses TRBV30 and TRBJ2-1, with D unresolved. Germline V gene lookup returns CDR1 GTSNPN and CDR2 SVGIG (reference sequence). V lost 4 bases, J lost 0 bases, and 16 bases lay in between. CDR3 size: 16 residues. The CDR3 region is CAWNRALTRSYNEQFF. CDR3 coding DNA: TGTGCCTGGAACCGGGCCCTGACACGCTCCTACAATGAGCAGTTCTTC.

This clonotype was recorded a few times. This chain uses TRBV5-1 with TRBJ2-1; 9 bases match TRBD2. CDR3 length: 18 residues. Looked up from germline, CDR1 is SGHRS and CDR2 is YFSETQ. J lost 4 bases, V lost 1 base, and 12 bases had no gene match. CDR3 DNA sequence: TGCGCCAGCAGCTTGCCGACCAGCGGGAGGACCATGTACAATGAGCAGTTCTTC. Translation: CASSLPTSGRTMYNEQFF.

Here the CDR3 DNA reads TGCGCCAGCAGCGTCCCCCTCTCTTCTGGGGCCAACGTCCTGACTTTC. Translation: CASSVPLSSGANVLTF. The chain couples TRBV5-1 to TRBJ2-6, with D unresolved. Germline V gene data show CDR1 as SGHRS and CDR2 as YFSETQ. The CDR3 sequence is 16 residues long. V lost 4 bases and J lost 1, with 12 bases in between.

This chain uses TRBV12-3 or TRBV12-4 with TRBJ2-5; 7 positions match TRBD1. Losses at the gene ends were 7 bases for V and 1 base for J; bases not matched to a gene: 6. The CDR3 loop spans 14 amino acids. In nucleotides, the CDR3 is TGTGCCAGCAATCAACAGGGGTCCCAAGAGACCCAGTACTTC. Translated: CASNQQGSQETQYF.

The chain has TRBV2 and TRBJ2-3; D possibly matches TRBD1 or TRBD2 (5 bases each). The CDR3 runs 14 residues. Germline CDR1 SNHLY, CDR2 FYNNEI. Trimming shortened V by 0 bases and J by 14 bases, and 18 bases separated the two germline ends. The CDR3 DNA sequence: TGTGCCAGCAGTGAAGCGCTTGGAGGCTACAGGCGGTATTTT. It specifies CASSEALGGYRRYF.

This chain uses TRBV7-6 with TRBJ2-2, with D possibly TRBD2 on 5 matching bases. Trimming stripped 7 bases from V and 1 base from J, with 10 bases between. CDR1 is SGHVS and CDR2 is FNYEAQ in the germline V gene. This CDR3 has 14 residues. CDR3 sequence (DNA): TGTGCCAGCACTGCAGCGGTGAACACCGGGGAGCTGTTTTTT. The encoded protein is CASTAAVNTGELFF.

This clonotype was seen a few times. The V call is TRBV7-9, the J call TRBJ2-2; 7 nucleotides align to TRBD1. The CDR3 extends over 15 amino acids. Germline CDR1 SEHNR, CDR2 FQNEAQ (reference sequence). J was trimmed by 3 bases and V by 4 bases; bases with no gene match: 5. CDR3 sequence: CASSSGTVYTGELFF. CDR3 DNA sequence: TGTGCCAGCAGCTCCGGGACAGTGTACACCGGGGAGCTGTTTTTT. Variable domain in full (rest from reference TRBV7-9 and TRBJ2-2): DTGVSQNPRHKITKRGQNVTFRCDPISEHNRLYWYRQTLGQGPEFLTYFQNEAQLEKSRLLSDRFSAERPKGSFSTLEIQRTEQGDSAMYLCASSSGTVYTGELFFGEGSRLTVL.

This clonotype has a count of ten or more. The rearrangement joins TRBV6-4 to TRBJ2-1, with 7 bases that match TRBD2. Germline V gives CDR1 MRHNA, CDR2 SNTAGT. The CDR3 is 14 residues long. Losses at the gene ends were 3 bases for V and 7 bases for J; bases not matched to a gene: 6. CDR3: CASSDGLAENEQFF. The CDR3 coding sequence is TGTGCCAGCAGTGATGGGCTAGCGGAGAATGAGCAGTTCTTC.

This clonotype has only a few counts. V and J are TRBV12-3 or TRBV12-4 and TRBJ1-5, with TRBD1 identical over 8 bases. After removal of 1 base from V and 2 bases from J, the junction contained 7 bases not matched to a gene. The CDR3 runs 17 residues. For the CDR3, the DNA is TGTGCCAGCAGTTTAGAGCAGGGGGCGAGAGGCAATCAGCCCCAGCATTTT. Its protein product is CASSLEQGARGNQPQHF.

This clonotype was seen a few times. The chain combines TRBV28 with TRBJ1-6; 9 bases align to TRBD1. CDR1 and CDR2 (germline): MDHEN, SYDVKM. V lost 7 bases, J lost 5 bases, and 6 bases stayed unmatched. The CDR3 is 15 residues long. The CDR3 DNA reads TGTGCCAGCATCCTGGACAGGGGACATAATTCACCCCTCCACTTT. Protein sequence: CASILDRGHNSPLHF.

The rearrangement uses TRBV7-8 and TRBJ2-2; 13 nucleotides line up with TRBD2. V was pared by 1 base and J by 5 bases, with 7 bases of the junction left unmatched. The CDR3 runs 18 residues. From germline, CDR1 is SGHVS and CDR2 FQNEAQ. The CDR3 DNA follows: TGTGCCAGCAGCTTAGTCGGCACTAGCGGGGGGGGGACCGGGGAGCTGTTTTTT. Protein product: CASSLVGTSGGGTGELFF. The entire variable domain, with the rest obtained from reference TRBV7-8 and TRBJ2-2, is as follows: GAGVSQSPRYKVAKRGQDVALRCDPISGHVSLFWYQQALGQGPEFLTYFQNEAQLDKSGLPSDRFFAERPEGSVSTLKIQRTQQEDSAVYLCASSLVGTSGGGTGELFFGEGSRLTVL.

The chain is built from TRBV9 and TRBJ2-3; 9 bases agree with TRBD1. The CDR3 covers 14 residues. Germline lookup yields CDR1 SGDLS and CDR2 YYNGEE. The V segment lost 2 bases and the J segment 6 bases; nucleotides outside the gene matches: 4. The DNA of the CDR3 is TGTGCCAGCAGCGTGGGGACAGGGAAGGATACGCAGTATTTT. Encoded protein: CASSVGTGKDTQYF.

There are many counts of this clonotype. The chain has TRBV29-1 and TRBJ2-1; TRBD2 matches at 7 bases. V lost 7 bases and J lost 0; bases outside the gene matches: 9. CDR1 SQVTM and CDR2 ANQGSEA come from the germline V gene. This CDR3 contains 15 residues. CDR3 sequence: CSASGGSLSYNEQFF. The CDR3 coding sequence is TGCAGCGCTTCGGGGGGTTCCCTCTCCTACAATGAGCAGTTCTTC.

The CDR3 bases are TGTGCCAGCAGCCCGGGGGCAGGGGGCCGGGCCCAGCATTTT. Amino acids: CASSPGAGGRAQHF. The chain couples TRBV7-2 to TRBJ1-5; 8 bases map to TRBD1. The V gene's germline CDR1 is SGHTA and CDR2 FQGNSA. This CDR3 region has 14 residues. The J segment lost 11 bases and the V segment lost 5 bases, leaving 11 bases of the junction unmatched.